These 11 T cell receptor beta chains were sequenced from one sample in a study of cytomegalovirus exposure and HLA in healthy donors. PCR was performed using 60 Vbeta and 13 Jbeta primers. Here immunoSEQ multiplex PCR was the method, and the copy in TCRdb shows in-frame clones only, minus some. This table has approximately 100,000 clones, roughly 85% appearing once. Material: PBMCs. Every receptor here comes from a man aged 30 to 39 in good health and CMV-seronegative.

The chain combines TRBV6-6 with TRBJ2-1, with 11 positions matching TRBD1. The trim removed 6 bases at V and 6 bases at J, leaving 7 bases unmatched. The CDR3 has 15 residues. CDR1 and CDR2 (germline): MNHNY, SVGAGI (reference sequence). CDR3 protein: CASSWDRGSVNEQFF. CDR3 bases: TGTGCCAGCAGCTGGGACAGGGGGTCGGTCAATGAGCAGTTCTTC.

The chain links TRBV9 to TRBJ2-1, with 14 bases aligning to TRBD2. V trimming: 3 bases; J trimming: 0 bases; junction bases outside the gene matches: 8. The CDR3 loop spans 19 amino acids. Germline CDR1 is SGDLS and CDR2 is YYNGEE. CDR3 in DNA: TGTGCCAGCAGCGCGGGACTAGCGGGGGCCGTTAGCTCCTACAATGAGCAGTTCTTC. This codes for CASSAGLAGAVSSYNEQFF.

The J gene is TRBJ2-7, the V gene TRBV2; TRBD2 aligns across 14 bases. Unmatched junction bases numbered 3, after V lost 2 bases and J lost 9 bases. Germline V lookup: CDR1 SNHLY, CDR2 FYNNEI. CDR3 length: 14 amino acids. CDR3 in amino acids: CASSELGTSGRQYF. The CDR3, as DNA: TGTGCCAGCAGTGAACTTGGGACTAGCGGGAGGCAGTACTTC.

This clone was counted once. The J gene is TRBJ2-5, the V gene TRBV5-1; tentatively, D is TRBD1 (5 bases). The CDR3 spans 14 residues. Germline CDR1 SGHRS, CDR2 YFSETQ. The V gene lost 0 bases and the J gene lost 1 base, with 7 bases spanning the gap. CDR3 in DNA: TGCGCCAGCAGCTTGGGACAGTTCCAAGAGACCCAGTACTTC. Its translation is CASSLGQFQETQYF. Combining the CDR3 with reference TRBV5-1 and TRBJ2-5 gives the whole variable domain KAGVTQTPRYLIKTRGQQVTLSCSPISGHRSVSWYQQTPGQGLQFLFEYFSETQRNKGNFPGRFSGRQFSNSRSEMNVSTLELGDSALYLCASSLGQFQETQYFGPGTRLLVL.

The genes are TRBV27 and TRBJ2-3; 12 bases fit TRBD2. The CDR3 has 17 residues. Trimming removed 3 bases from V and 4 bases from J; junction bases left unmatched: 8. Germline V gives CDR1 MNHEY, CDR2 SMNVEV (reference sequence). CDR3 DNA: TGTGCCAGCAGTTTCCGACTAGCGGGAGCCCGGGCAGATACGCAGTATTTT. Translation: CASSFRLAGARADTQYF.

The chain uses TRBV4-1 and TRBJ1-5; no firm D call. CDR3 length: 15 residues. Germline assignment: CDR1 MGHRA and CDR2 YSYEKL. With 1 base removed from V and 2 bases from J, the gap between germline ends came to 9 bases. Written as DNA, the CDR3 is TGCGCCAGCAGCCAAGTAGATCAGGGCAATCAGCCCCAGCATTTT. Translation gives CASSQVDQGNQPQHF.

CDR3 bases: TGTGCCAGCAGCGGTGCACGAGGTGTAGATAGCAATCAGCCCCAGCATTTT. This sequence encodes CASSGARGVDSNQPQHF. The V call is TRBV9, the J call TRBJ1-5; D ambiguous. CDR3 length: 17 residues. The germline V gene has CDR1 SGDLS and CDR2 YYNGEE. V was cut by 3 bases and J by 0 bases, with 16 bases left in between. The full variable domain, its missing parts supplied by reference TRBV9 and TRBJ1-5, is DSGVTQTPKHLITATGQRVTLRCSPRSGDLSVYWYQQSLDQGLQFLIQYYNGEERAKGNILERFSAQQFPDLHSELNLSSLELGDSALYFCASSGARGVDSNQPQHFGDGTRLSIL.

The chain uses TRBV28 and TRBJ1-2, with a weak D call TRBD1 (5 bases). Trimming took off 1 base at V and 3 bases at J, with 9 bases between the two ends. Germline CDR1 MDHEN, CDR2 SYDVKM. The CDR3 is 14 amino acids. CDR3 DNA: TGTGCCAGCAGTTTATTAGCGGGGCACTATGGCTACACCTTC. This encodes CASSLLAGHYGYTF.

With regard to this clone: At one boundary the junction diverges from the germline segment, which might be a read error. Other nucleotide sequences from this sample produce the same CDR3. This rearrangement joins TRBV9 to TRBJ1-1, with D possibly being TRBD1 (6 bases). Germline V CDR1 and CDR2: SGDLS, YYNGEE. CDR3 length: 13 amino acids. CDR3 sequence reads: CASSVGGDTEAFF. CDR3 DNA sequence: TGTGCCAGCAGCGTAGGAGGGGACACCGAAGCTTTCTTT.

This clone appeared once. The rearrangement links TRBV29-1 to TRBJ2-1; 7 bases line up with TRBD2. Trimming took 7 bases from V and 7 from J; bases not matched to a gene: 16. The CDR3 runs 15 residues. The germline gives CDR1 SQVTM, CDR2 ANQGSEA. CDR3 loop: CSAHTLAGMGNEQFF. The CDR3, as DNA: TGCAGCGCTCATACCTTAGCGGGTATGGGTAATGAGCAGTTCTTC.

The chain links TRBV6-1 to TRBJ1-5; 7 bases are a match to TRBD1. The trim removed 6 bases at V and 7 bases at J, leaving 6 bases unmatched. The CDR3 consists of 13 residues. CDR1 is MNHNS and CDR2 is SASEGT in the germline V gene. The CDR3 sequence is CASRVTGHQPQHF. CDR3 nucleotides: TGTGCCAGCAGGGTGACAGGGCACCAGCCCCAGCATTTT.